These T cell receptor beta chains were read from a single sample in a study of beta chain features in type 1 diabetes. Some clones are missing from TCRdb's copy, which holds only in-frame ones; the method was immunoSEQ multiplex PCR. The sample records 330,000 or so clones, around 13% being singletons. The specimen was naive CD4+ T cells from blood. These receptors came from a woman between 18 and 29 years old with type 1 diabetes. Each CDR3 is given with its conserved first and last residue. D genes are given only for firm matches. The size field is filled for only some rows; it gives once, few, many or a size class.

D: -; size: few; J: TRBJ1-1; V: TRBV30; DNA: TGTGCCTGTCCGGGAATGGCTGAAGCTTTCTTT; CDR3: CACPGMAEAFF
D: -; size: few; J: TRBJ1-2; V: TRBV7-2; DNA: TGTGCCAGCACCACAGGGGGCTACACCTTC; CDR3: CASTTGGYTF
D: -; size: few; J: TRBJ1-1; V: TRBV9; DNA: TGTGCCAGCAGCGACAGACAGGCGAACACTGAAGCTTTCTTT; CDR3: CASSDRQANTEAFF
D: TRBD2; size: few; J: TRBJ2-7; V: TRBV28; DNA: TGTGCCAGCAGTTTCATGTTCGGAGCGGGATACGAGCAGTACTTC; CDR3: CASSFMFGAGYEQYF
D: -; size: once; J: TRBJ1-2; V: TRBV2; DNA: TGTGCCAGCAGTGAGGGCTTTGCGGGATACTATGGCTACACCTTC; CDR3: CASSEGFAGYYGYTF
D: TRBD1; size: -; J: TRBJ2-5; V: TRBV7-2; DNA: TGTGCCAGCAGCGTGGGACAGGGGCAAGAGACCCAGTACTTC; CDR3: CASSVGQGQETQYF
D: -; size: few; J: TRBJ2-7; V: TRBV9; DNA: TGTGCCAGCAGCGTTGGTCCCAACTTGGCGGGTAGCTACGAGCAGTACTTC; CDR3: CASSVGPNLAGSYEQYF
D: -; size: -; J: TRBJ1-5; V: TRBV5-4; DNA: TGTGCCAGCAGCCCGGAGCCGAGGGGCAATCAGCCCCAGCATTTT; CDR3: CASSPEPRGNQPQHF
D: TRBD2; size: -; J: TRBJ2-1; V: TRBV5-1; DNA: TGCGCCAGCAGCCTAATAGCGGGAGCGGATGAGCAGTTCTTC; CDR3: CASSLIAGADEQFF
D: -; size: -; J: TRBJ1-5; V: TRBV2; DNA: TGTGCCAGCAGTGACAGCGATAGCAATCAGCCCCAGCATTTT; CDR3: CASSDSDSNQPQHF
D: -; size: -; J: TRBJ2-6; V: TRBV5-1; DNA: TGCGCCAGCAGCCCCCCCAGGACTGGGGCCAACGTCCTGACTTTC; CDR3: CASSPPRTGANVLTF
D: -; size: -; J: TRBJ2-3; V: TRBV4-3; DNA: TGCGCCAGCAGCCAAGTCGGGGATACGCAGTATTTT; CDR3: CASSQVGDTQYF
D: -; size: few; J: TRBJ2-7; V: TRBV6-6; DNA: TGTGCCAGCAGGTCGGGGTCTACCCTCGAGCAGTACTTC; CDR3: CASRSGSTLEQYF
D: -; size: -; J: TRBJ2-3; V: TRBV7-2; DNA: TGTGCCAGCAGCTTACAGGGCGCAGATACGCAGTATTTT; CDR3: CASSLQGADTQYF
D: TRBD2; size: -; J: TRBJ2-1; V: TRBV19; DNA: TGTGCCAGTAGGAGGACTAGCGGCTACAATGAGCAGTTCTTC; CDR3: CASRRTSGYNEQFF
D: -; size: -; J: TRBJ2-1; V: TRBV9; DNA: TGTGCCAGCAGCGTATCGTCAGGGTCGAGGAATGAGCAGTTCTTC; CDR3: CASSVSSGSRNEQFF
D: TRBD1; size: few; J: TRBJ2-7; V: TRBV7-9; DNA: TGTGCCAGCAGGCCAGGGACAGCGACTTCCCGCGAGCAGTACTTC; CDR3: CASRPGTATSREQYF
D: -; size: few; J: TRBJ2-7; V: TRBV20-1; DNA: TGCAGTGGACGGGACTCCTACGAGCAGTACTTC; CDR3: CSGRDSYEQYF
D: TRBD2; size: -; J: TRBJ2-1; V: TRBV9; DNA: TGTGCCAGCAGCGTAGGGGTAGCGGGGCGGCGGAATGAGCAGTTCTTC; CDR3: CASSVGVAGRRNEQFF
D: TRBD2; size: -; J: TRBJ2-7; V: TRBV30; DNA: TGTGCCTGGAGACTAGCGGGATTGTACGAGCAGTACTTC; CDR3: CAWRLAGLYEQYF